This T cell receptor (beta chain) originates from a study of beta chain features in type 1 diabetes. Every bit of the isolated RNA underwent reverse transcription, so sequencing read expressed TCRB transcripts. Produced via immunoSEQ multiplex PCR; TCRdb's table is partial and in-frame only. The table has fewer than 450,000 clones, roughly 14% seen once. Only a few counts were recorded for this clone. Antigen specificity is unknown. Study-wide points: In every one of the four CD4+ subsets, TCRB CDR3s were moderately but significantly shorter in Type 1 diabetes patients. When VDJ junctions were examined, type 1 diabetes patients showed fewer insertions and more deletions.

This CDR3 has 18 amino acids. CDR1 and CDR2 (germline): LGHNA, YSLEER. After removal of 4 bases from V and 8 bases from J, the junction contained 18 bases not matched to a gene. Material for sequencing was naive CD4+ T cells from blood. This chain joins TRBV4-3 and TRBJ1-4; 8 nucleotides align to TRBD1. This TCR derives from a woman younger than 30 with type 1 diabetes. CDR3 sequence: CASSPAPLPTGVREKLFF. The DNA of the CDR3 is TGCGCCAGCAGCCCAGCCCCTCTACCGACAGGGGTAAGGGAAAAACTGTTTTTT.